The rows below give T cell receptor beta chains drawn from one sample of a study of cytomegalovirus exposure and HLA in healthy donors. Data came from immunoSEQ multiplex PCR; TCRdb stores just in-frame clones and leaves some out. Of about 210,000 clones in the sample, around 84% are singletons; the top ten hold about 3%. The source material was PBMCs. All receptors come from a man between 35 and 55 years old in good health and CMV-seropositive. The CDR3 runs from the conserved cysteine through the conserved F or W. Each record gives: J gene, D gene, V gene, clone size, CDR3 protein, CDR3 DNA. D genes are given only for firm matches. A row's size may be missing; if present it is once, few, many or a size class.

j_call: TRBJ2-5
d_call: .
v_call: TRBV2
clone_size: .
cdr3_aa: CASIPGASYGTQYF
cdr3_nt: TGTGCCAGCATCCCAGGGGCTAGCTACGGTACCCAGTACTTC

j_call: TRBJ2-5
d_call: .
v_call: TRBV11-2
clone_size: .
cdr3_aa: CASSLGGTYDETQYF
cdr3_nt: TGTGCCAGCAGCTTAGGAGGGACTTATGACGAGACCCAGTACTTC

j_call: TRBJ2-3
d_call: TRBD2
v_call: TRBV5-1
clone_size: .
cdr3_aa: CASSRRTSGRFTDTQYF
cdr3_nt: TGCGCCAGCAGCAGGAGGACTAGCGGGAGGTTCACAGATACGCAGTATTTT

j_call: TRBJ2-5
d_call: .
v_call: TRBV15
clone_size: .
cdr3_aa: CATSRPGVTQYF
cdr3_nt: TGTGCCACCAGCAGACCCGGTGTAACCCAGTACTTC

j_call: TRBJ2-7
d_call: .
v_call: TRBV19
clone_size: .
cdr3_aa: CASSGLYEQYF
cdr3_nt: TGTGCCAGTAGTGGACTTTACGAGCAGTACTTC

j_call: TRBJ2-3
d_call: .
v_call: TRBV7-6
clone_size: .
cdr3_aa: CASSLAPADTQYF
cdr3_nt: TGTGCCAGCAGCTTAGCCCCTGCGGATACGCAGTATTTT

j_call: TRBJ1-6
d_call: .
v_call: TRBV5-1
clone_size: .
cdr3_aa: CASSLDLGQQNSPLHF
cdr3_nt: TGCGCCAGCAGCTTGGACTTGGGACAACAAAATTCACCCCTCCACTTT

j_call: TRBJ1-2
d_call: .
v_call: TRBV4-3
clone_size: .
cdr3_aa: CASSPLLDSRYGYTF
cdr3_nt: TGCGCCAGCAGCCCCCTACTGGACAGCCGCTATGGCTACACCTTC

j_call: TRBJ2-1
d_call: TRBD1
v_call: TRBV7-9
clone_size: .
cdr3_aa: CASSNLDRGPYNEQFF
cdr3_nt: TGTGCCAGCAGCAATCTCGACAGGGGCCCGTACAATGAGCAGTTCTTC

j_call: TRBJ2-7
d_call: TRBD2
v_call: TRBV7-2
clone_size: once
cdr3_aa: CASSSGVAGVYEQYF
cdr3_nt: TGTGCCAGCAGCTCCGGGGTAGCGGGAGTCTACGAGCAGTACTTC

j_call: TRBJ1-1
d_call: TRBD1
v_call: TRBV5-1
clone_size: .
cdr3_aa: CASSPGDRGFTEAFF
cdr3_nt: TGCGCCAGCAGCCCAGGGGACAGGGGGTTTACTGAAGCTTTCTTT

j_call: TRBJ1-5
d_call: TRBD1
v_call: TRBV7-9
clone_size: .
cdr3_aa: CAVGGGTWPQHF
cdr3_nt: TGTGCCGTAGGGGGCGGGACTTGGCCCCAGCATTTT

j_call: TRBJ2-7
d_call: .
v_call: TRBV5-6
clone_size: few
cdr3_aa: CASNKGGREQYF
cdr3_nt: TGTGCCAGCAACAAGGGGGGGCGTGAGCAGTACTTC

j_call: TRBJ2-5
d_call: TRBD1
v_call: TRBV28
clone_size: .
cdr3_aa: CATHRQGSGETQYF
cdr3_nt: TGTGCCACACATAGACAGGGAAGTGGAGAGACCCAGTACTTC

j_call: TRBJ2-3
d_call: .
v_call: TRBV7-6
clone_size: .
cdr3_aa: CASSSIAARTDTQYF
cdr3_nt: TGTGCCAGCAGCTCCATAGCGGCCCGCACAGATACGCAGTATTTT

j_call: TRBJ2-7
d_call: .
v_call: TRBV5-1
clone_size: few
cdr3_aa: CASSLAVSLGRDSGSYEQYF
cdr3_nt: TGCGCCAGCAGCTTGGCAGTTTCGTTAGGAAGGGACTCGGGCTCCTACGAGCAGTACTTC

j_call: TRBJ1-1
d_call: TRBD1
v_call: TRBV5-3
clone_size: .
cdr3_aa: CARSDTGTGAEAFF
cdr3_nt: TGTGCCAGAAGCGACACGGGGACAGGCGCTGAAGCTTTCTTT

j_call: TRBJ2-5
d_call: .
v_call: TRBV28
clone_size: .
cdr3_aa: CASSFTTPTQGGQYF
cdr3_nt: TGTGCCAGCAGTTTTACTACCCCTACCCAGGGAGGCCAGTACTTC

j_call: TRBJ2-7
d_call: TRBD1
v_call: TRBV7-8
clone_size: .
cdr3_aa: CASSYGQDRSYEQYF
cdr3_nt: TGTGCCAGCAGCTACGGACAGGACCGCTCCTACGAGCAGTACTTC

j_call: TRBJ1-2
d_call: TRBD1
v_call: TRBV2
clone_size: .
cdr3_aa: CASSEAGGQYDGYTF
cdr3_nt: TGTGCCAGCAGTGAAGCCGGGGGACAGTACGATGGCTACACCTTC

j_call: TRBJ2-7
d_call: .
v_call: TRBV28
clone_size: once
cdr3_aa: CASGTTGEGFSYEQYF
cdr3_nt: TGTGCCAGCGGGACGACAGGGGAGGGTTTTTCCTACGAGCAGTACTTC